This T cell receptor (beta chain) was observed in a study of cytomegalovirus exposure and HLA in healthy donors. PCR involved 60 Vbeta and 13 Jbeta primers. The data were produced by immunoSEQ multiplex PCR, yet TCRdb's version contains in-frame clones alone and is incomplete. The sample lists about 270,000 clones, under 80% occurring once. Study-wide results and limits: Overall, about 160 TCR beta chains were annotated as cytomegalovirus-associated. Within the data, a cluster of highly shared sequence variants was likely a sequencing artifact.

Details on this clone: What it binds is not known.

V dropped 0 bases and J dropped 8 bases, with 18 bases sitting between them. Germline CDR1 SGHRS, CDR2 YFSETQ. The CDR3 has 16 amino acids. The material sequenced was PBMCs. The chain uses TRBV5-1 and TRBJ2-4, with D perhaps TRBD2 (6 bases). The receptor was derived from a female donor in good health and CMV-seronegative. The CDR3 loop is CASSLAWRELSDIQYF. The CDR3 DNA follows: TGCGCCAGCAGCTTGGCCTGGCGGGAACTTTCGGACATTCAGTACTTC.